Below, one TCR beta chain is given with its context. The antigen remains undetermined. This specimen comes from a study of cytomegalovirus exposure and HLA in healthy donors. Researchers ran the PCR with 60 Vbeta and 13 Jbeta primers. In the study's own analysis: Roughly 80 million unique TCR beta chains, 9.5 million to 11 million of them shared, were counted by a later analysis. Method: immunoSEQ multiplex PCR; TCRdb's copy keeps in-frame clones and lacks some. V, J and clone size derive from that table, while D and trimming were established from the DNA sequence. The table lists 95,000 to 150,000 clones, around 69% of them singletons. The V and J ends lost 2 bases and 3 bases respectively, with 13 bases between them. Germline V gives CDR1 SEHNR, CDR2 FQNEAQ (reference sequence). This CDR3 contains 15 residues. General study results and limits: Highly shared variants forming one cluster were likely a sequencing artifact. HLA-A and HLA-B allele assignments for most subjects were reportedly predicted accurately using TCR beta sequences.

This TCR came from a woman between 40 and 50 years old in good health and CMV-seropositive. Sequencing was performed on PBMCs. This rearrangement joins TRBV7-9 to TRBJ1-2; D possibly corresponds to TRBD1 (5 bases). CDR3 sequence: CASSLNQGFDYGYTF. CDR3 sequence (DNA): TGTGCCAGCAGCTTAAACCAGGGCTTCGACTATGGCTACACCTTC. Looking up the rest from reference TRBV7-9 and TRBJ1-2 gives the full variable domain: DTGVSQNPRHKITKRGQNVTFRCDPISEHNRLYWYRQTLGQGPEFLTYFQNEAQLEKSRLLSDRFSAERPKGSFSTLEIQRTEQGDSAMYLCASSLNQGFDYGYTFGSGTRLTVV.